This note documents a single TCR beta chain sequence. The sample is drawn from a study of blood T cell repertoires in COVID-19. Looking at the study overall: Some COVID-19 samples were acute and others convalescent; all came from the United States, Italy and Spain. Sources were T cells, B-cell-depleted T cells, or PBMCs; the material itself was cDNA or gDNA.

Germline V gives CDR1 SGHTA, CDR2 FQGTGA. V gave up 5 bases and J gave up 0 bases; unmatched junction bases: 2. CDR3 size: 14 residues. The assay was immunoSEQ multiplex PCR, and TCRdb's table has in-frame clones only and misses some. The sample shows 300,000 to 450,000 clones, 85% of them seen only once. This sequence originates from a woman aged 18-35 years with acute or convalescent COVID-19. Sample: peripheral blood. The chain links TRBV7-3 to TRBJ2-3, with TRBD1 identical over 7 bases. The CDR3 protein is CASSLGQSTDTQYF. The CDR3 DNA reads as TGTGCCAGCAGCCTGGGACAGAGCACAGATACGCAGTATTTT.